This T cell receptor beta chain was identified in a study of T cell repertoires in cytomegalovirus infection. Study-level background: An indication of both CMV infection and matching HLA type came from public TCR beta signatures. Overall study findings and caveats: Summed frequency of shared TCR beta families picked out CMV carriers who also had the relevant HLA. CMV-specific TCR beta clonotypes restricted by HLA-C were the ones dominating the ex vivo response.

The CDR3 runs to 14 residues. Per germline, CDR1 MNHNY and CDR2 SVGAGI (reference sequence). Trimming left V 0 bases short and J 3 bases short, with 9 bases between. MiXCR, run by TCRdb on the reads, gives a single entry per CDR3 protein. The sample records around 570,000 distinct CDR3 sequences, about 39% being singletons. In the case of this clonotype: The antigen is not known.

The chain combines TRBV6-6 with TRBJ2-7; D is perhaps TRBD2 (5 bases). The sequence came from a human donor in good health (CMV status not recorded). Some clones in this sample may be carry-over from other donors' samples. This specimen was cultured PBMCs, taken from culture after CMV antigen stimulation. The CDR3 sequence is CASSYSSGGYEQYF. Here the CDR3 DNA reads TGTGCCAGCAGTTACTCGAGCGGCGGCTACGAGCAGTACTTC.